This T cell receptor beta chain comes out of a study of blood T cell repertoires in COVID-19. The method was immunoSEQ multiplex PCR; TCRdb's version includes in-frame clones alone and lacks a portion of them. The table shows fewer than 85,000 clones, with approximately 80% occurring only once. Trimming took off 4 bases at V and 2 bases at J, with 16 bases between the two ends. The CDR3 sequence is 16 residues long. Germline V gene lookup returns CDR1 SGDLS and CDR2 YYNGEE. Sequenced: peripheral blood. The chain is built from TRBV9 and TRBJ1-5; weak D call: TRBD1 (5 bases). This receptor was taken from a man between 25 and 39 years old with COVID-19, enrolled during active disease. For the CDR3, the DNA is TGTGCCAGCAGCCCCGGGGGGGTTGGAGGCAATCAGCCCCAGCATTTT. It codes for CASSPGGVGGNQPQHF.